This T cell receptor beta chain was recovered during a study of response to subunit inactivated influenza vaccine. Between the trimmed V and J ends, which lost 3 bases and 1 base, there was a span of 11 bases. Germline lookup yields CDR1 MNHEY and CDR2 SMNVEV (reference sequence). There are 15 residues in the CDR3. One entry per CDR3 protein results from TCRdb running MiXCR on the RT-PCR reads. The data contain about 570,000 distinct CDR3 sequences, around 11% of them singletons. These data also formed part of another study, on T cells expressing NK-cell markers. That study reports: With UMIs, 5'RACE template switching was used to make TCR beta cDNA.

This chain joins TRBV27 and TRBJ2-3; TRBD2 is a possible D gene (5 bases). The specimen comprised PBMCs from blood, sampled on the day of vaccination. The sequence derives from a man aged 45 to 65 who received an inactivated influenza vaccine. The CDR3 sequence: CASSFERAGTDTQYF. Here the CDR3 DNA reads TGTGCCAGCAGTTTTGAGAGGGCAGGCACAGATACGCAGTATTTT.